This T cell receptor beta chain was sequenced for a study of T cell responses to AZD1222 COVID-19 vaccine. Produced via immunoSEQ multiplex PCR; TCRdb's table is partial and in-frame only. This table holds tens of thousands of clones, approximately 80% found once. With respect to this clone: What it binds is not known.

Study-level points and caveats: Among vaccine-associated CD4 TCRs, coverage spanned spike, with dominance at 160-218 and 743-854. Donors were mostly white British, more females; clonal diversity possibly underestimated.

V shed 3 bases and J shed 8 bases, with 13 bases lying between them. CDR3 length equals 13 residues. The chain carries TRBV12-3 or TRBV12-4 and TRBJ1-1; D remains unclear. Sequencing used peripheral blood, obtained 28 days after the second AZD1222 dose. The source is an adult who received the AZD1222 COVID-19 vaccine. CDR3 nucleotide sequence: TGTGCCAGCAGTTTGTTTGGGCCCCAGGAAGCTTTCTTT. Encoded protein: CASSLFGPQEAFF.